The T cell receptor beta chain under discussion was sequenced for a study of cytomegalovirus exposure and HLA in healthy donors (dated by TCRdb to 2016 to 2017). Notes on the research overall: An earlier analysis of 587 of the donors reported about 260 Gb of sequence data and 117 million unique TCR beta sequences obtained from some 170 million T cells. Along with the roughly 700-subject first cohort, a separate validation cohort of over a hundred different subjects was used. Of the roughly 410 genotyped donors, 70% to 90% were placed in the genetic ancestry cluster associated with self-reported Caucasian donors. HLA typing covered class I and class II loci at four-digit resolution. Donor age, sex, ethnicity and CMV serostatus were compiled together with the repertoire data. The T cell repertoires of 700 or so subjects were profiled by immunosequencing and related to cytomegalovirus serostatus. In a later analysis, previously published TCR beta repertoires from some 640 donors were re-analyzed and high-resolution HLA genotyping was added so that TCR occurrence patterns could be studied. The later analysis used no new phenotypic data to find candidate immune exposures, relying instead on TCR beta sequences and their occurrence across donors. To predict cytomegalovirus infection status, the study combined high-throughput TCR immunosequencing, statistical association of individual TCRs with disease status, and machine learning. An earlier analysis of 587 of the donors used high-throughput TCR beta sequencing to judge whether each TCR beta V gene segment behaved as functional or pseudogenic. Around 320 gigabases of sequencing data and tens of millions of unique TCR sequences were included in an early release covering roughly 600 HLA-typed donors. In a later genetic analysis, genome-wide SNP genotypes for about 65% of the roughly 670 donors were used, and that subset was treated as a discovery cohort. The number of typed donors differed by locus: roughly 629-640 for A, B, C, DRB1 and DQB1; some 500 for DQA1; 606 for DPA1; and about 450 for DPB1. Because of strong linkage in the cohort, a few DR-DQ haplotypes were treated as single units for association and clustering. All discovery cohort repertoires had been generated using a single sequencing platform. Among several hundred genotyped donors of the cohort, an average of approximately 240,000 unique TCR beta nucleotide sequences was sequenced per donor, of which approximately 19% were non-productive. The study aimed to test whether cataloging public T cell receptors could reveal signatures of past pathogen exposure. Here is what the overall study found, with its caveats: A later genetic analysis associated a missense DCLRE1C variant with V-gene and J-gene trimming of TCR beta chains, and an independent cohort replicated the association. Because the 87-base-pair reads could not distinguish some IMGT-functional V segments, including TRBV6-2 and TRBV6-3, those segments were excluded. In vitro tests confirmed that three of the cytomegalovirus-associated TCR beta chains recognize cytomegalovirus antigens. This cohort had only TCR beta chains sequenced, and the lack of alpha or paired-chain data limited which features could be detected. Because HLA typing was missing for some donors at each locus, association tests included only the typed subset. A further reported finding was that TCR beta sequences accurately predicted the HLA-A and HLA-B alleles for most subjects in the first cohort. According to a later analysis, most CMV-associated TCR beta chains appeared to be HLA-restricted, and the HLA associations seemed to be driven largely by CMV exposure. Most TCR sequences were observed very rarely across donors, whereas some public TCRs were present in many individuals. Roughly uniform sequencing depth across donors was assumed in presence/absence analyses, although this assumption may not hold. According to a later analysis, parvovirus B19, influenza, CMV and Epstein-Barr virus appeared linked to several top co-occurrence clusters. Because counts were too low, 15 to 20 rarely observed V segments, including chromosome 9 orphons, were excluded from the earlier analysis of 500 to 700 of the donors. In the study, approximately 160 TCR beta chains were listed as associated with cytomegalovirus. Cytomegalovirus status was reported to be diagnosed by the classifier with high specificity and sensitivity in both the original and validation cohorts. Broadly in line with IMGT annotations, most TCR beta V segments showed up in productive rearrangements about 90% or about 30% of the time in an earlier analysis of 450 to 750 of the donors. In a later analysis, around 17,000 TCR beta sequences were associated with specific HLA alleles at a false discovery rate of 0.05. According to a later genetic analysis, donors in an Asian-associated ancestry cluster had fewer N-insertions in productive TCRs than the approximately 670-donor mean. In a later analysis, the rate of TCR association differed among HLA loci, with DRB1 alleles having the most associated TCRs and HLA-C alleles having the fewest. Linkage disequilibrium might explain the correlated functional status among segregating V segments, but an unknown experimental factor could not be ruled out. The authors suggested that the approach could potentially be generalized to other disease states and immunological phenotypes. The only immune exposure information available for the cohort was CMV serostatus. Compared with equally common non-associated chains, HLA-associated TCR beta chains in a later analysis were more clonally expanded and had lower generation probabilities. When HLA alleles, especially DR and DQ, strongly co-occurred, attributing TCR associations to individual alleles was difficult. A cluster of highly shared sequence variants was judged likely to represent a technical artifact of the sequencing pipeline.

The cohort consisted of hundreds of healthy bone marrow donors. At the time of sampling, every cohort member was nominally healthy, though immune exposures that went unrecorded were likely present. The donor was CMV seronegative and belonged to the group of 320 or so seronegative cohort members. Every donor gave a peripheral blood sample, and the peripheral blood mononuclear cells from that sample were used for TCR beta sequencing. The Qiagen DNeasy Blood Extraction Kit was used to extract genomic DNA from the blood cell samples. Notes on this clone: Its recognized antigen is unknown. Base qualities were left out, and no much larger clone turns up one base away.

Deletion took 5 bases off V and 0 bases off J, with a span of 4 bases between the germline ends. The CDR3 holds 12 amino acids from the cysteine to the phenylalanine. The sequence is cut down to CDR3 DNA, 36 bases in frame from base 1. In the germline V gene, CDR1 corresponds to MDHEN and CDR2 to SYDVKM. To prepare the library, the immunoSEQ multiplex PCR assay was applied. A mixture of 60 forward primers for TCR Vbeta segments and 13 reverse primers for TCR Jbeta segments was used in the multiplex PCR. Amplification of the CDR3 region of rearranged TCR beta genes was performed with a multiplex PCR assay on genomic DNA. The amplified TCR beta libraries were sequenced on the Illumina HiSeq System as 87-base-pair reads. The paper's data handling went like this. Across the 670 or so repertoires, a later analysis counted around 80 million unique TCR beta chains, around 11 million of which were shared by at least two donors. Raw reads were error-corrected and collapsed into unique sequences with a nearest-neighbor algorithm that merged closely related sequences to remove PCR and sequencing errors. Alignment of CDR3 sequences to IMGT reference sequences was used to assign V, D and J gene segments. For a sequence to be retained, a match of at least six nucleotides to both a V gene segment and a J gene segment was required. A rearrangement was called productive if the CDR3 had no stop codons and remained in frame with V and J, and every other rearrangement was called non-productive. Following IMGT convention, CDR3 was defined as the stretch from the second conserved V-encoded cysteine up to the conserved J-encoded phenylalanine. The earlier analysis of about 530 of the donors excluded any sequence lacking an unambiguous match to a single V gene segment. In an earlier analysis of 450 to 750 of the donors, a V segment was called functional when productive rearrangements were above 56.7%, and segregating when the standard deviation between donors exceeded 5%. A statistical classification framework was built to diagnose cytomegalovirus status from the catalog of TCR beta chain sequences. V and J gene assignment, in a later analysis, came from comparing TCR nucleotide sequences with IMGT/GENE-DB human TR gene sequences. The TCRdist pipeline was used in a later analysis to assign CDR3 sequences and most-parsimonious VDJ recombination scenarios. In a later analysis, each TCR beta chain was defined by its CDR3 amino acid sequence together with its V-gene family, and reads without a unique V-gene family were excluded. To address suspected cross-contamination and a sequencing artifact, a later analysis removed a few hundred highly shared, low-generation-probability nucleotide sequences. For each public chain, a later analysis derived a clonal expansion index from normalized ranks of inferred template counts within each repertoire. In a later analysis, generation probabilities were computed with a VDJ recombination model fitted to out-of-frame rearrangements, and the resulting probabilities were checked against IGoR. A later analysis scored TCR-TCR, TCR-HLA and TCR-CMV co-occurrence with hypergeometric tests, applying a repertoire-size bias correction to TCR pairs. In a later analysis, false discovery rates were estimated by permuting HLA or CMV assignments 20 times. A later analysis grouped co-occurring TCRs with DBSCAN, adding TCRdist sequence similarity when clustering within HLA-allele-positive subsets. Repertoires with fewer than 30,000 or more than 120,000 public chains, plus five repertoires with anomalous nucleotide sharing, were excluded from co-occurrence clustering. Not all clones reach the TCRdb copy of this immuneACCESS table, which keeps in-frame sequences only. Checked studies attribute under half of the gap to unresolved V genes and leave the rest unexplained. For V, J and clone size, that table is used; D and trimming come from the DNA. The sample table contains 160,000 or so clones; only one count was recorded for more than 65% of them. In total, the top ten clones hold 1.3% of the sample.

Sequencing was performed on PBMCs. The chain is made from TRBV28 and TRBJ1-2, with no confident D gene call. The source of this sequence is a woman in her 50s in good health and CMV-seronegative. Here is the DNA: TGTGCCAGCAGTCCCGCTAACTATGGCTACACCTTC. Its product reads: CASSPANYGYTF.